These 3 T cell receptor beta chains originate from one sample sequenced in a study of cytomegalovirus exposure and HLA in healthy donors. Libraries were prepared by immunoSEQ multiplex PCR; TCRdb keeps only in-frame clonotypes and omits some of them. The data hold 190,000 or so clones, with roughly 80% observed a single time. The sequenced sample was PBMCs. The origin of the receptors is a woman under 30 in good health and CMV-seropositive.

V usage is TRBV5-1 and J usage is TRBJ1-2, with D tentatively TRBD1 (5 bases). Trimming took 0 bases from V and 3 from J, leaving 15 bases between them. Germline CDR1 SGHRS, CDR2 YFSETQ. The CDR3 is 16 amino acids. CDR3 nucleotide sequence: TGCGCCAGCAGCTTGGGGGCGACAGCAAACCACTATGGCTACACCTTC. Amino acids: CASSLGATANHYGYTF.

The chain employs TRBV2 and TRBJ1-2, with 12 bases aligning to TRBD1. CDR1 and CDR2 (germline): SNHLY, FYNNEI. V lost 6 bases and J lost 8; bases outside the gene matches: 4. The CDR3 consists of 13 residues. The CDR3 coding sequence is TGTGCCAGCAGAGGGACAGGGGGCGGAGGCTACACCTTC. It encodes CASRGTGGGGYTF.

V and J are TRBV14 and TRBJ1-6, with 10 bases matching TRBD1. Looked up from germline, CDR1 is SGHDN and CDR2 is FVKESK. V was clipped by 2 bases and J by 9 bases; unmatched bases: 7. The CDR3 covers 16 residues. CDR3 sequence: CASSQRQGANISPLHF. CDR3 DNA sequence: TGTGCCAGCAGCCAACGACAGGGGGCAAATATTTCACCCCTCCACTTT.